Listed below are T cell receptor beta chains from one sample, sequenced in a study of T cell responses to AZD1222 COVID-19 vaccine. The assay was immunoSEQ multiplex PCR, and TCRdb's table has in-frame clones only and misses some. The sample has about 120,000 clones, 80% to 95% seen once. The sequences come from peripheral blood, collected on day 0 of AZD1222 vaccination. The receptors originated from an adult in good health. The CDR3 runs from the conserved cysteine through the conserved F or W. Each record gives: D gene, V gene, clone size, J gene, CDR3 DNA, CDR3 protein. D genes are given only for firm matches. Rows may omit the clone size; those that give it use once, few, many or a size class.

D: .; V: TRBV18; size: .; J: TRBJ1-2; DNA: TGTGCCAGCTCACCCTCAGGAATGGATGGCTACACCTTC; CDR3: CASSPSGMDGYTF
D: TRBD2; V: TRBV7-2; size: .; J: TRBJ2-1; DNA: TGTGCCAGCAGCTTAGAGAATAGGGTAGCGGGAGATCATGAGCAGTTCTTC; CDR3: CASSLENRVAGDHEQFF
D: .; V: TRBV27; size: .; J: TRBJ2-7; DNA: TGTGCCACCAAACAGGAGGCGCTCAATTTC; CDR3: CATKQEALNF
D: TRBD1; V: TRBV2; size: .; J: TRBJ2-7; DNA: TGTGCCAGCAGTGATGGCGGATCATGGTACAGGGGTGGCGAGCAGTACTTC; CDR3: CASSDGGSWYRGGEQYF
D: TRBD1; V: TRBV4-3; size: .; J: TRBJ1-1; DNA: TGCGCCAGCAGCCAAGCCTTGGACAGGGAGGAGGACACTGAAGCTTTCTTT; CDR3: CASSQALDREEDTEAFF
D: TRBD1; V: TRBV7-9; size: .; J: TRBJ1-4; DNA: TGTGCCAGCAGCTTGGGACAGGGAATGTATGAAAAACTGTTTTTT; CDR3: CASSLGQGMYEKLFF
D: .; V: TRBV9; size: .; J: TRBJ2-6; DNA: TGTGCCAGCAGCGAGGACAGTTACGGCTCTGGGGCCAACGTCCTGACTTTC; CDR3: CASSEDSYGSGANVLTF
D: .; V: TRBV19; size: .; J: TRBJ2-2; DNA: TGTGCCAGTAGTATCGGTGCAGCCGGGGAGCTGTTTTTT; CDR3: CASSIGAAGELFF
D: .; V: TRBV25-1; size: few; J: TRBJ2-1; DNA: TGTGCCACCGAGGGACTCGATTGGTACAATGAGCAGTTCTTC; CDR3: CATEGLDWYNEQFF
D: TRBD2; V: TRBV2; size: .; J: TRBJ2-5; DNA: TGTGCCAGCAGGGGACTAGCGGGGTGGGGGGAGACCCAGTACTTC; CDR3: CASRGLAGWGETQYF
D: .; V: TRBV27; size: .; J: TRBJ1-5; DNA: TGTGCCAGCAGTTTATCATTCGATCAGCCCCAGCATTTT; CDR3: CASSLSFDQPQHF
D: .; V: TRBV7-8; size: .; J: TRBJ1-1; DNA: TGTGCCAGCAGCTTAGCGCTAGGTAACACTGAAGCTTTCTTT; CDR3: CASSLALGNTEAFF
D: .; V: TRBV6-6; size: .; J: TRBJ1-6; DNA: TGTGCCAGCAGGGGCCAGTATAATTCACCCCTCCACTTT; CDR3: CASRGQYNSPLHF
D: .; V: TRBV7-9; size: .; J: TRBJ1-6; DNA: TGTGCCAGCAGCTTAAACTTAAATTCACCCCTCCACTTT; CDR3: CASSLNLNSPLHF
D: TRBD2; V: TRBV6-5; size: .; J: TRBJ2-1; DNA: TGTGCCAGCAGTTCTTGGACTAGCGGGAGGGGGGAGCAGTTCTTC; CDR3: CASSSWTSGRGEQFF
D: TRBD1; V: TRBV20-1; size: .; J: TRBJ2-7; DNA: TGCAGTGCTAGTCGCGACAGGGGGCGTATCTACGAGCAGTACTTC; CDR3: CSASRDRGRIYEQYF
D: .; V: TRBV29-1; size: .; J: TRBJ1-5; DNA: TGCAGCGTGAAGAATGTAGGGCCTAGTCAGCCCCAGCATTTT; CDR3: CSVKNVGPSQPQHF
D: .; V: TRBV27; size: .; J: TRBJ2-3; DNA: TGTGCCACCAGGGTGGCCTTAAACACAGATACGCAGTATTTT; CDR3: CATRVALNTDTQYF
D: TRBD2; V: TRBV4-1; size: .; J: TRBJ2-7; DNA: TGCGCCAGCAGCCAGGCGGGGGTGGAGGGGGAGCAGTACTTC; CDR3: CASSQAGVEGEQYF
D: .; V: TRBV4-3; size: .; J: TRBJ2-7; DNA: TGCGCCAGCAGCCAAGAATTCGGCAGAGAGACCTACGAGCAGTACTTC; CDR3: CASSQEFGRETYEQYF
D: TRBD2; V: TRBV6-5; size: .; J: TRBJ2-2; DNA: TGTGCCAGCAGTTACTCAAGGACTAGCCGAGGAGGGGAGCTGTTTTTT; CDR3: CASSYSRTSRGGELFF
D: .; V: TRBV6-5; size: .; J: TRBJ1-6; DNA: TGTGCCAGCAGTTACGCCCGGGGGGAGTATAATTCACCCCTCCACTTT; CDR3: CASSYARGEYNSPLHF
D: .; V: TRBV6-2/TRBV6-3; size: few; J: TRBJ2-7; DNA: TGTGCCAGCAGTTACTCGGGTAGCGAGTTTTACGAGCAGTACTTC; CDR3: CASSYSGSEFYEQYF
D: .; V: TRBV5-1; size: .; J: TRBJ2-1; DNA: TGCGCCAGCAGCTTAGGGAGCGGAGGCTCCTACAATGAGCAGTTCTTC; CDR3: CASSLGSGGSYNEQFF
D: .; V: TRBV21-1; size: .; J: TRBJ1-2; DNA: TGTGCCAGCAGCAAAAAGGGAGGGACGCTCTATGGCTACACCTTC; CDR3: CASSKKGGTLYGYTF
D: .; V: TRBV14; size: .; J: TRBJ2-7; DNA: TGTGCCAGCAGCCAAGTGCAGGGCTACGAGCAGTACTTC; CDR3: CASSQVQGYEQYF
D: TRBD2; V: TRBV5-1; size: .; J: TRBJ2-1; DNA: TGCGCCAGCAGCTTGGGGCTAGCGGTGGACTACAATGAGCAGTTCTTC; CDR3: CASSLGLAVDYNEQFF
D: .; V: TRBV28; size: .; J: TRBJ2-1; DNA: TGTGCCAGCCGTGCCTACAATGAGCAGTTCTTC; CDR3: CASRAYNEQFF
D: .; V: TRBV7-2; size: .; J: TRBJ2-7; DNA: TGTGCCAGCAGCTTAGAAGGTGGGACAACTACCTACGAGCAGTACTTC; CDR3: CASSLEGGTTTYEQYF
D: TRBD1; V: TRBV28; size: .; J: TRBJ2-7; DNA: TGTGCCAGCAGTTTAAAGGTTACACAGGGGGCCTCCTACGAGCAGTACTTC; CDR3: CASSLKVTQGASYEQYF
D: .; V: TRBV7-9; size: .; J: TRBJ1-2; DNA: TGTGCCAGCAGCTTAGAGGACGGTGGGGGCTACACCTTC; CDR3: CASSLEDGGGYTF
D: .; V: TRBV9; size: once; J: TRBJ1-1; DNA: TGTGCCAGCAGCATACAGGGAGGGGACACTGAAGCTTTCTTT; CDR3: CASSIQGGDTEAFF
D: .; V: TRBV19; size: .; J: TRBJ1-1; DNA: TGTGCCAGTACGCAGGATAACACTGAAGCTTTCTTT; CDR3: CASTQDNTEAFF
D: .; V: TRBV12-3/TRBV12-4; size: once; J: TRBJ1-2; DNA: TGTGCCAGCAGCCTTGGACAGACGTGGGGCTACACCTTC; CDR3: CASSLGQTWGYTF
D: .; V: TRBV5-1; size: .; J: TRBJ2-5; DNA: TGCGCCAGCAGCTTGGAGGGCGGTCGTCCAGAGACCCAGTACTTC; CDR3: CASSLEGGRPETQYF
D: .; V: TRBV7-2; size: .; J: TRBJ2-5; DNA: TGTGCCAGCAGCTTAGTGGCGGGATTAGCCCCCCAGACCCAGTACTTC; CDR3: CASSLVAGLAPQTQYF
D: TRBD1; V: TRBV18; size: .; J: TRBJ1-2; DNA: TGTGCCAGCTCGGAACAGGGGGCCCTCAACTATGGCTACACCTTC; CDR3: CASSEQGALNYGYTF
D: TRBD2; V: TRBV24-1; size: once; J: TRBJ2-2; DNA: TGTGCCACCAGTGATGCGGGGGGTCCGCTCACCGGGGAGCTGTTTTTT; CDR3: CATSDAGGPLTGELFF
D: .; V: TRBV5-6; size: .; J: TRBJ1-5; DNA: TGTGCCAGCAGCTTGGAGGGTCGACAGCCCCAGCATTTT; CDR3: CASSLEGRQPQHF
D: TRBD1; V: TRBV19; size: .; J: TRBJ1-2; DNA: TGTGCCAGTAGTGGTTGGGACAGCCCTACCGATAACTATGGCTACACCTTC; CDR3: CASSGWDSPTDNYGYTF
D: .; V: TRBV6-2/TRBV6-3; size: .; J: TRBJ1-2; DNA: TGTGCCAGCAGTCCAAGCCCTGGTGGCTACACCTTC; CDR3: CASSPSPGGYTF
D: .; V: TRBV3-1/TRBV3-2; size: .; J: TRBJ1-2; DNA: TGTGCCAGCAGCCAAGACTGGGGCGATAACTATGGCTACACCTTC; CDR3: CASSQDWGDNYGYTF
D: .; V: TRBV2; size: .; J: TRBJ1-3; DNA: TGTGCCACAACGTCGCGACAGCTCCTCTTACCTGGAAACACCATATATTTT; CDR3: CATTSRQLLLPGNTIYF
D: .; V: TRBV5-1; size: .; J: TRBJ2-7; DNA: TGCGCCAGCAGCTTAGATTTGACTTACGAGCAGTACTTC; CDR3: CASSLDLTYEQYF
D: TRBD1; V: TRBV4-1; size: .; J: TRBJ1-2; DNA: TGCGCCAGCAGAGGACAGGGGGTTTATGGCTACACCTTC; CDR3: CASRGQGVYGYTF
D: .; V: TRBV5-1; size: .; J: TRBJ1-2; DNA: TGCGCCAGCAGCTTCGAGCTTTACTATGGCTACACCTTC; CDR3: CASSFELYYGYTF
D: .; V: TRBV20-1; size: .; J: TRBJ1-4; DNA: TGCAGTGCTAGTAGGACACTCAACCGAGACACTAATGAAAAACTGTTTTTT; CDR3: CSASRTLNRDTNEKLFF
D: TRBD1; V: TRBV7-9; size: .; J: TRBJ2-2; DNA: TGTGCCAGCAGCCCCCGGACAGGGACCAACACCGGGGAGCTGTTTTTT; CDR3: CASSPRTGTNTGELFF
D: .; V: TRBV7-9; size: .; J: TRBJ1-1; DNA: TGTGCCAGCAGCCTAGGGACGTCTGAAGCTTTCTTT; CDR3: CASSLGTSEAFF
D: TRBD2; V: TRBV3-1/TRBV3-2; size: once; J: TRBJ2-1; DNA: TGTGCCAGCAGCCAAGATTGGGGGACTAGCGGGGGAACCTACAATGAGCAGTTCTTC; CDR3: CASSQDWGTSGGTYNEQFF
D: .; V: TRBV19; size: .; J: TRBJ1-2; DNA: TGTGCCAGTAGTCATCCGAGCAGGCACTATGGCTACACCTTC; CDR3: CASSHPSRHYGYTF
D: TRBD1; V: TRBV19; size: .; J: TRBJ2-7; DNA: TGTGCCAGTAGCCCAGGGGGTCTTTACGAGCAGTACTTC; CDR3: CASSPGGLYEQYF
D: .; V: TRBV7-8; size: .; J: TRBJ1-1; DNA: TGTGCCAGCAGCTTAGTGGGGGGCGAGGTGAACACTGAAGCTTTCTTT; CDR3: CASSLVGGEVNTEAFF
D: .; V: TRBV5-1; size: .; J: TRBJ2-7; DNA: TGCGCCAGCAGCTGGGGGCCTGGCGCCGGGAGCGCGATGGGCGAGCAGTACTTC; CDR3: CASSWGPGAGSAMGEQYF
D: TRBD2; V: TRBV5-6; size: .; J: TRBJ2-7; DNA: TGTGCCAGCAGCTTGCGAGCGACTAGCGCCTACGAGCAGTACTTC; CDR3: CASSLRATSAYEQYF
D: TRBD1; V: TRBV6-1; size: .; J: TRBJ2-2; DNA: TGTGCCAGCAGTGAACCGGGACAGGGGGCTCGGACCGGGGAGCTGTTTTTT; CDR3: CASSEPGQGARTGELFF
D: TRBD2; V: TRBV7-8; size: .; J: TRBJ2-2; DNA: TGTGCCAGCAGCTTTACTGGGACTAGAGGGTTAGCCGGGGAGCTGTTTTTT; CDR3: CASSFTGTRGLAGELFF